Given below is one T cell receptor (beta chain) in context. The CDR3 length is 18 residues. CDR1 and CDR2 from the germline V gene are MGHRA and YSYEKL. Trimming took off 4 bases at V and 2 bases at J, with 22 bases between the two ends. This entry is derived from a study of cytomegalovirus exposure and HLA in healthy donors. The protocol was immunoSEQ multiplex PCR, while the TCRdb copy is restricted to in-frame clones and leaves out a portion. In the table there are 180,000 or so clones, about 89% of which are singletons. The chain joins TRBV4-1 to TRBJ2-3, with D possibly matching TRBD1 (6 bases). The source is a man between 18 and 29 years old in good health and CMV-seropositive. The sequenced material came from PBMCs. CDR3 in amino acids: CASSPGRGHDVNTDTQYF. The CDR3 nucleotides are TGCGCCAGCAGCCCCGGACGGGGACACGACGTTAACACAGATACGCAGTATTTT.